The source of this T cell receptor (beta chain) is a study of T cells in localized non-small cell lung cancer (dated by TCRdb to 2020 to 2021). Describing the broader study: The study examined T cell repertoires in approximately 240 patients with early-stage NSCLC and compared tumors with uninvolved tumor-adjacent lungs. The cohort comprised around 240 treatment-naïve NSCLC patients with resected, localized lung tumors. A mean age of about 66 years was recorded for the NSCLC patients, of whom some 130 were male and over 100 were female.

As for this clone: Its antigen remains undetermined. Within one base of it there is no much larger clone, and no base qualities were kept.

At diagnosis, tumor, uninvolved tumor-adjacent lung and peripheral blood were collected and then preserved as a mix of FFPE and fresh-frozen material. For TCR repertoire profiling, blood samples were analyzed as peripheral blood mononuclear cells. The full study reports these points: Longer overall survival was associated with higher blood T cell density, whereas shorter survival was associated with higher adjacent-lung clonality. Because the study design was exploratory, TCR variables were selected using unadjusted p-values without false-discovery rate correction. A median of around 57 of the top 100 tumor clones were detected in paired uninvolved adjacent lung, and around 27 of these tumor clones were also found among the top 100 clones of the paired uninvolved adjacent lung. Because multi-region tumor sequencing was not performed, intratumor heterogeneity could not be ruled out. Uninvolved tumor-adjacent lung showed the highest T cell clonality, higher than tumor, which suggests more focused antigenic responses in the uninvolved tumor-adjacent lung.

The immunoSEQ Assay was used to sequence TCR beta CDR3 regions from DNA. The original methods were these. T cell density was computed as TCR beta template counts normalized to usable DNA estimated by amplifying housekeeping genes. Richness was estimated using the preseqR package, with extrapolation to 400,000 templates for PBMC samples and to 120,000 templates for tissue samples. Clonality was defined as one minus Pielou's evenness. Tissue-enriched TCRs were identified through differential abundance testing performed on productive amino-acid clonotypes, with a minimum total count of 5 and an alpha of 0.1. The Jaccard Index and the Morisita Overlap Index were used to measure how much the repertoires overlapped between compartments. GLIPH clustered TCR beta CDR3s with public tetramer-defined viral CDR3s; viral motifs required at least three viral sequences plus V-gene enrichment. TCRdb limited this immuneACCESS table to in-frame rearrangements with V and J called. A share of clones is missing; checked studies link under half to unresolved V genes, and the rest is unexplained. Clonal size and the V and J genes are those of that table, whereas D and trimming came from the DNA. The sample profile shows 15,000 to 20,000 clones; approximately 80% of them were found once. The ten top clones hold around 30% of the sample.

The cysteine opens and the phenylalanine closes a CDR3 of 15 amino acids. Solely the CDR3 DNA is kept, with 45 bases framed from the first base. CDR1 and CDR2, per the germline V gene, are SGHVS and FQNEAQ. At the junction V is shortened by 5 bases and J by 3 bases, with 16 bases in between. Here the sequenced sample was peripheral blood, taken before any cancer treatment. This chain is built from TRBV7-8 and TRBJ1-2, and the D gene may be TRBD1, 6 bases matching. The clonotype was recovered from a male donor aged 60 or older with stage I lung adenocarcinoma. The CDR3 region reads CASSPTWAGDYGYTF. Here is the DNA: TGTGCCAGCAGCCCAACGTGGGCAGGGGACTATGGCTACACCTTC.